Below, 23 T cell receptor beta chains from the same sample are listed, as sequenced in a study of T-cell reconstitution after alpha-beta-depleted transplantation in children. Unique molecular identifiers featured in how the TCRbeta library was prepared. TCRdb reprocessed the PCR reads via MiXCR and lists one record per CDR3 protein. The table shows 200,000 to 250,000 distinct CDR3 sequences, with 20% to 30% occurring only once. The sequenced sample was PBMCs, mostly from graft donor cells, obtained 360 days after TCRalphabeta/CD19-depleted stem cell transplant. The receptors originated from a female patient younger than 10 who had a stem cell transplant for congenital amegakaryocytic thrombocytopenia, so the T cells may come from the graft donor.

The chain recombines TRBV7-9 with TRBJ2-7; 7 bases match TRBD2. This CDR3 is 14 amino acids long. Germline trimming cut 5 bases from V and 2 bases from J; bases unmatched to any gene: 6. Germline V CDR1 and CDR2: SEHNR, FQNEAQ (reference sequence). As DNA, the CDR3 is TGTGCCAGCAGCGAACTAGCGTCGACCTACGAGCAGTACTTC. The encoded protein is CASSELASTYEQYF.

The rearrangement links TRBV24-1 to TRBJ2-3, with D possibly being TRBD1 (6 bases). V gave up 0 bases and J gave up 2 bases, with 8 bases separating them. The CDR3 consists of 15 residues. Germline V CDR1 and CDR2: KGHDR, SFDVKD. This CDR3 is CATSDLGQTTDTQYF. In DNA, the CDR3 is TGTGCCACCAGTGATTTGGGACAGACCACAGATACGCAGTATTTT.

This clonotype has more than one count but fewer than ten. V is TRBV27 and J is TRBJ1-1; D is ambiguous. Germline V gene sequence: CDR1 MNHEY, CDR2 SMNVEV (reference sequence). The CDR3 contains 16 residues. Trimming pared 1 base from V and 4 bases from J, leaving 16 bases between. Here the CDR3 reads CASSLLNVAEGTEAFF. CDR3 DNA sequence: TGTGCCAGCAGTTTATTGAACGTGGCGGAGGGCACTGAAGCTTTCTTT.

There are many counts of this clonotype. This chain uses TRBV7-8 with TRBJ2-5; 11 bases map to TRBD1. This CDR3 is 16 amino acids long. CDR1 is SGHVS and CDR2 is FQNEAQ in the germline V gene. Trimming removed 8 bases from V and 5 bases from J; junction bases left unmatched: 13. The CDR3 reads CASQRMGQGVYETQYF. DNA for the CDR3: TGTGCCAGCCAGCGAATGGGACAGGGGGTATACGAGACCCAGTACTTC.

The J gene is TRBJ2-2, the V gene TRBV7-9; TRBD2 is a possible D gene (6 bases). Between the trimmed V and J ends, which lost 11 bases and 3 bases, there was a span of 19 bases. CDR1 is SEHNR, CDR2 FQNEAQ, per germline (reference sequence). The CDR3 extends over 15 amino acids. The CDR3 spells CAGHKTGTYTGELFF. CDR3 coding DNA: TGTGCCGGCCATAAAACCGGGACTTACACCGGGGAGCTGTTTTTT.

This clonotype has at least ten counts. The chain carries TRBV7-2 and TRBJ2-2; maybe TRBD1 (6 bases). CDR1 is SGHTA, CDR2 FQGNSA, per germline. V gave up 1 base and J gave up 6 bases, with 12 bases separating them. CDR3 length equals 15 residues. CDR3 bases: TGTGCCAGCAGCTTAGGCTGGGGGCTGGCCGGGGAGCTGTTTTTT. Translating gives CASSLGWGLAGELFF.

The chain employs TRBV30 and TRBJ1-1; D is ambiguous. The germline V gene encodes CDR1 GTSNPN and CDR2 SVGIG (reference sequence). This CDR3 contains 14 residues. V gave up 4 bases and J gave up 1 base, with 13 bases separating them. The CDR3 coding sequence is TGTGCCTGGACCCGCTACAATCCGAACACTGAAGCTTTCTTT. Translated: CAWTRYNPNTEAFF.

This clonotype was seen a handful of times. The chain is built from TRBV5-1 and TRBJ1-1, with 9 bases identical to TRBD1. The CDR3 runs 14 residues. V gave up 6 bases and J gave up 1 base; unmatched junction bases: 4. Germline V gives CDR1 SGHRS, CDR2 YFSETQ. The CDR3 spells CASTSTGGNTEAFF. DNA of the CDR3: TGCGCCAGCACCTCGACAGGGGGGAACACTGAAGCTTTCTTT. Filled out from reference TRBV5-1 and TRBJ1-1, the complete variable domain reads KAGVTQTPRYLIKTRGQQVTLSCSPISGHRSVSWYQQTPGQGLQFLFEYFSETQRNKGNFPGRFSGRQFSNSRSEMNVSTLELGDSALYLCASTSTGGNTEAFFGQGTRLTVV.

This clonotype was recorded at least ten times. The chain is built from TRBV6-5 and TRBJ2-1; D unresolved. There are 12 residues in the CDR3. V dropped 0 bases and J dropped 16 bases, with 13 bases sitting between them. Germline CDR1 reads MNHEY; CDR2 reads SVGAGI. CDR3 in DNA: TGTGCCAGCAGTTACTCGTCGGATTACCTATTCTTC. The encoded protein is CASSYSSDYLFF.

The J gene is TRBJ2-3, the V gene TRBV12-3 or TRBV12-4; D unclear. The CDR3 runs to 11 residues. Trimming shortened V by 6 bases and J by 4 bases, and 5 bases separated the two germline ends. The CDR3 loop reads CASRVSDTQYF. As DNA, the CDR3 is TGTGCCAGCAGAGTCTCAGATACGCAGTATTTT.

The rearrangement uses TRBV29-1 and TRBJ2-1, with 9 bases matching TRBD1. J lost 7 bases, V lost 0 bases, and 7 bases had no gene match. There are 15 residues in the CDR3. The germline V gene encodes CDR1 SQVTM and CDR2 ANQGSEA. The CDR3 nucleotides read TGCAGCGTTGAAGAGCCGGGACAGGGAATAAATGAGCAGTTCTTC. Its translation is CSVEEPGQGINEQFF.

V and J are TRBV11-1 and TRBJ1-1; D uncertain. Trimming stripped 4 bases from V and 4 bases from J, with 16 bases between. Per germline, CDR1 SGHAT and CDR2 FQDESV (reference sequence). CDR3 length: 15 amino acids. The CDR3, as DNA: TGTGCCAGCAGCTCGTCCGGGGAGTATGGCACTGAAGCTTTCTTT. It specifies CASSSSGEYGTEAFF. Drawing the rest from reference TRBV11-1 and TRBJ1-1, the complete variable domain is EAEVAQSPRYKITEKSQAVAFWCDPISGHATLYWYRQILGQGPELLVQFQDESVVDDSQLPKDRFSAERLKGVDSTLKIQPAELGDSAMYLCASSSSGEYGTEAFFGQGTRLTVV.

There are a few counts of this clonotype. The CDR3 reads CRVTSGGAYEQYF. In nucleotides, the CDR3 is TGCAGAGTTACTAGCGGGGGGGCTTACGAGCAGTACTTC. The V gene is TRBV20-1, the J gene TRBJ2-7, with TRBD2 matching 13 bases. Germline CDR1 DFQATT, CDR2 SNEGSKA (reference sequence). The CDR3 consists of 13 residues.

This clonotype was detected only a few times. The gene calls are TRBV6-2 or TRBV6-3 and TRBJ2-5, with D possibly being TRBD2 (5 bases). This CDR3 is 14 amino acids long. Germline V gives CDR1 MNHEY, CDR2 SVGEGT. The V end lost 2 bases, the J end lost 5 bases, and 12 bases lay between the germline ends. The CDR3 DNA follows: TGTGCCAGCAGTTACGCGAGCGGATGGGAGACCCAGTACTTC. Translating gives CASSYASGWETQYF.

This clonotype was observed at least ten times. This sequence joins TRBV5-1 and TRBJ2-1, with D maybe TRBD2 (6 bases). The V and J ends lost 6 bases and 2 bases respectively, with 9 bases between them. This CDR3 has 13 residues. Germline CDR1 is SGHRS and CDR2 is YFSETQ. CDR3: CASKEGTYNEQFF. Written as DNA, the CDR3 is TGCGCCAGCAAGGAGGGAACCTACAATGAGCAGTTCTTC.

This clonotype was seen a handful of times. This rearrangement joins TRBV5-8 to TRBJ2-1; 9 nucleotides match TRBD2. The trim removed 4 bases at V and 5 bases at J, leaving 13 bases unmatched. The CDR3 runs to 17 residues. The germline CDR1 and CDR2 sequences are SGHTS and YDEGEE. CDR3 bases: TGTGCCAGCAGCCCAAGGCCGGGACTAGCTACCAACAATGAGCAGTTCTTC. This sequence encodes CASSPRPGLATNNEQFF.

CDR3 DNA: TGTGCCAGCAGCTTAGTTCTGGGATCCGGGGAGCTGTTTTTT. It yields the protein CASSLVLGSGELFF. J is TRBJ2-2 and V is TRBV11-2; D gene ambiguous. Germline CDR1 SGHAT, CDR2 FQNNGV. The CDR3 loop spans 14 amino acids. V was cut by 1 base and J by 6 bases, with 9 bases left in between.

There are a few counts of this clonotype. The chain links TRBV10-3 to TRBJ2-2; TRBD2 matches 7 bases. The CDR3 totals 18 residues. CDR1 is ENHRY and CDR2 is SYGVKD in the germline V gene. Trimming took 3 bases from V and 3 from J; bases not matched to a gene: 13. In DNA, the CDR3 is TGTGCCATCAGTGAACCTTGGACTAGTATATTTTACACCGGGGAGCTGTTTTTT. Protein product: CAISEPWTSIFYTGELFF.

In this sample, this clonotype turned up a few times. This chain uses TRBV2 with TRBJ2-1, with 11 bases fitting TRBD2. V was clipped by 4 bases and J by 7 bases; unmatched bases: 3. The CDR3 is 14 residues long. In germline, CDR1 is SNHLY, CDR2 FYNNEI. The CDR3 nucleotides read TGTGCCAGCAGTGTTACTAGCGGGAGAAATGAGCAGTTCTTC. Its protein is CASSVTSGRNEQFF.

This clonotype was seen a handful of times. This chain joins TRBV30 and TRBJ2-7; D is uncertain. The germline V and J ends were trimmed by 0 bases and 6 bases, with 12 bases remaining between them. Germline CDR1 GTSNPN, CDR2 SVGIG (reference sequence). The CDR3 has 13 residues. CDR3 amino acids: CAWSVVVSGEQYF. In DNA form, the CDR3 reads TGTGCCTGGAGTGTAGTTGTATCCGGCGAGCAGTACTTC.

This clonotype occurred a few times. The chain carries TRBV7-6 and TRBJ2-1; TRBD2 agrees at 16 bases. The CDR3 consists of 18 residues. The germline CDR1 and CDR2 sequences are SGHVS and FNYEAQ. The trim removed 5 bases at V and 4 bases at J, leaving 8 bases unmatched. The CDR3 nucleotides are TGTGCCAGCAGCCCGGGACTAGCGGGAGGGCCCGTATACAATGAGCAGTTCTTC. Its translation: CASSPGLAGGPVYNEQFF.

The chain recombines TRBV5-1 with TRBJ2-1; weak D call: TRBD2 (5 bases). The CDR3 contains 17 residues. From germline, CDR1 is SGHRS and CDR2 YFSETQ. The V end was cut by 4 bases, the J end by 6 bases, with 23 bases between. Here the CDR3 DNA reads TGCGCCAGCAGCGACCCCAGACTGGCGGGTCACGGCAATGAGCAGTTCTTC. It specifies CASSDPRLAGHGNEQFF.

In this sample, this clonotype turned up once. The CDR3 nucleotides are TGTGCCAGTAGTATGGCGACTAGCGGGAGTCTCGAGCAGTACTTC. This encodes CASSMATSGSLEQYF. The genes are TRBV19 and TRBJ2-7; 12 positions agree with TRBD2. Per the germline V gene, CDR1 is LNHDA and CDR2 is SQIVND (reference sequence). The CDR3 loop spans 15 amino acids. With V trimmed by 3 bases and J by 6 bases, 6 bases remained unmatched.